One T cell receptor beta chain is described in this entry. As yet, its antigen is unknown. The PCR contained 60 Vbeta and 13 Jbeta primers. The table came from immunoSEQ multiplex PCR; TCRdb's copy has only in-frame clones and leaves some out. The sample has some 67,000 clones; roughly 80% are singletons. This entry belongs to a study of cytomegalovirus exposure and HLA in healthy donors. With V trimmed by 5 bases and J by 2 bases, 3 bases remained unmatched. The CDR3 has 15 amino acids. Per the germline V gene, CDR1 is MRHNA and CDR2 is SNTAGT. Study observations and caveats: Overall, around 160 TCR beta chains were annotated as cytomegalovirus-associated. Among the CMV-associated chains, a few were confirmed in vitro as specific for CMV antigens.

V and J are TRBV6-4 and TRBJ2-3; 11 bases are a match to TRBD2. Sequencing input: PBMCs. The sequence was obtained from a woman aged 25 to 39 in good health and CMV-seronegative. This CDR3 is CASSRLAGSTDTQYF. The CDR3 DNA reads TGTGCCAGCAGTAGACTAGCGGGGTCCACAGATACGCAGTATTTT.